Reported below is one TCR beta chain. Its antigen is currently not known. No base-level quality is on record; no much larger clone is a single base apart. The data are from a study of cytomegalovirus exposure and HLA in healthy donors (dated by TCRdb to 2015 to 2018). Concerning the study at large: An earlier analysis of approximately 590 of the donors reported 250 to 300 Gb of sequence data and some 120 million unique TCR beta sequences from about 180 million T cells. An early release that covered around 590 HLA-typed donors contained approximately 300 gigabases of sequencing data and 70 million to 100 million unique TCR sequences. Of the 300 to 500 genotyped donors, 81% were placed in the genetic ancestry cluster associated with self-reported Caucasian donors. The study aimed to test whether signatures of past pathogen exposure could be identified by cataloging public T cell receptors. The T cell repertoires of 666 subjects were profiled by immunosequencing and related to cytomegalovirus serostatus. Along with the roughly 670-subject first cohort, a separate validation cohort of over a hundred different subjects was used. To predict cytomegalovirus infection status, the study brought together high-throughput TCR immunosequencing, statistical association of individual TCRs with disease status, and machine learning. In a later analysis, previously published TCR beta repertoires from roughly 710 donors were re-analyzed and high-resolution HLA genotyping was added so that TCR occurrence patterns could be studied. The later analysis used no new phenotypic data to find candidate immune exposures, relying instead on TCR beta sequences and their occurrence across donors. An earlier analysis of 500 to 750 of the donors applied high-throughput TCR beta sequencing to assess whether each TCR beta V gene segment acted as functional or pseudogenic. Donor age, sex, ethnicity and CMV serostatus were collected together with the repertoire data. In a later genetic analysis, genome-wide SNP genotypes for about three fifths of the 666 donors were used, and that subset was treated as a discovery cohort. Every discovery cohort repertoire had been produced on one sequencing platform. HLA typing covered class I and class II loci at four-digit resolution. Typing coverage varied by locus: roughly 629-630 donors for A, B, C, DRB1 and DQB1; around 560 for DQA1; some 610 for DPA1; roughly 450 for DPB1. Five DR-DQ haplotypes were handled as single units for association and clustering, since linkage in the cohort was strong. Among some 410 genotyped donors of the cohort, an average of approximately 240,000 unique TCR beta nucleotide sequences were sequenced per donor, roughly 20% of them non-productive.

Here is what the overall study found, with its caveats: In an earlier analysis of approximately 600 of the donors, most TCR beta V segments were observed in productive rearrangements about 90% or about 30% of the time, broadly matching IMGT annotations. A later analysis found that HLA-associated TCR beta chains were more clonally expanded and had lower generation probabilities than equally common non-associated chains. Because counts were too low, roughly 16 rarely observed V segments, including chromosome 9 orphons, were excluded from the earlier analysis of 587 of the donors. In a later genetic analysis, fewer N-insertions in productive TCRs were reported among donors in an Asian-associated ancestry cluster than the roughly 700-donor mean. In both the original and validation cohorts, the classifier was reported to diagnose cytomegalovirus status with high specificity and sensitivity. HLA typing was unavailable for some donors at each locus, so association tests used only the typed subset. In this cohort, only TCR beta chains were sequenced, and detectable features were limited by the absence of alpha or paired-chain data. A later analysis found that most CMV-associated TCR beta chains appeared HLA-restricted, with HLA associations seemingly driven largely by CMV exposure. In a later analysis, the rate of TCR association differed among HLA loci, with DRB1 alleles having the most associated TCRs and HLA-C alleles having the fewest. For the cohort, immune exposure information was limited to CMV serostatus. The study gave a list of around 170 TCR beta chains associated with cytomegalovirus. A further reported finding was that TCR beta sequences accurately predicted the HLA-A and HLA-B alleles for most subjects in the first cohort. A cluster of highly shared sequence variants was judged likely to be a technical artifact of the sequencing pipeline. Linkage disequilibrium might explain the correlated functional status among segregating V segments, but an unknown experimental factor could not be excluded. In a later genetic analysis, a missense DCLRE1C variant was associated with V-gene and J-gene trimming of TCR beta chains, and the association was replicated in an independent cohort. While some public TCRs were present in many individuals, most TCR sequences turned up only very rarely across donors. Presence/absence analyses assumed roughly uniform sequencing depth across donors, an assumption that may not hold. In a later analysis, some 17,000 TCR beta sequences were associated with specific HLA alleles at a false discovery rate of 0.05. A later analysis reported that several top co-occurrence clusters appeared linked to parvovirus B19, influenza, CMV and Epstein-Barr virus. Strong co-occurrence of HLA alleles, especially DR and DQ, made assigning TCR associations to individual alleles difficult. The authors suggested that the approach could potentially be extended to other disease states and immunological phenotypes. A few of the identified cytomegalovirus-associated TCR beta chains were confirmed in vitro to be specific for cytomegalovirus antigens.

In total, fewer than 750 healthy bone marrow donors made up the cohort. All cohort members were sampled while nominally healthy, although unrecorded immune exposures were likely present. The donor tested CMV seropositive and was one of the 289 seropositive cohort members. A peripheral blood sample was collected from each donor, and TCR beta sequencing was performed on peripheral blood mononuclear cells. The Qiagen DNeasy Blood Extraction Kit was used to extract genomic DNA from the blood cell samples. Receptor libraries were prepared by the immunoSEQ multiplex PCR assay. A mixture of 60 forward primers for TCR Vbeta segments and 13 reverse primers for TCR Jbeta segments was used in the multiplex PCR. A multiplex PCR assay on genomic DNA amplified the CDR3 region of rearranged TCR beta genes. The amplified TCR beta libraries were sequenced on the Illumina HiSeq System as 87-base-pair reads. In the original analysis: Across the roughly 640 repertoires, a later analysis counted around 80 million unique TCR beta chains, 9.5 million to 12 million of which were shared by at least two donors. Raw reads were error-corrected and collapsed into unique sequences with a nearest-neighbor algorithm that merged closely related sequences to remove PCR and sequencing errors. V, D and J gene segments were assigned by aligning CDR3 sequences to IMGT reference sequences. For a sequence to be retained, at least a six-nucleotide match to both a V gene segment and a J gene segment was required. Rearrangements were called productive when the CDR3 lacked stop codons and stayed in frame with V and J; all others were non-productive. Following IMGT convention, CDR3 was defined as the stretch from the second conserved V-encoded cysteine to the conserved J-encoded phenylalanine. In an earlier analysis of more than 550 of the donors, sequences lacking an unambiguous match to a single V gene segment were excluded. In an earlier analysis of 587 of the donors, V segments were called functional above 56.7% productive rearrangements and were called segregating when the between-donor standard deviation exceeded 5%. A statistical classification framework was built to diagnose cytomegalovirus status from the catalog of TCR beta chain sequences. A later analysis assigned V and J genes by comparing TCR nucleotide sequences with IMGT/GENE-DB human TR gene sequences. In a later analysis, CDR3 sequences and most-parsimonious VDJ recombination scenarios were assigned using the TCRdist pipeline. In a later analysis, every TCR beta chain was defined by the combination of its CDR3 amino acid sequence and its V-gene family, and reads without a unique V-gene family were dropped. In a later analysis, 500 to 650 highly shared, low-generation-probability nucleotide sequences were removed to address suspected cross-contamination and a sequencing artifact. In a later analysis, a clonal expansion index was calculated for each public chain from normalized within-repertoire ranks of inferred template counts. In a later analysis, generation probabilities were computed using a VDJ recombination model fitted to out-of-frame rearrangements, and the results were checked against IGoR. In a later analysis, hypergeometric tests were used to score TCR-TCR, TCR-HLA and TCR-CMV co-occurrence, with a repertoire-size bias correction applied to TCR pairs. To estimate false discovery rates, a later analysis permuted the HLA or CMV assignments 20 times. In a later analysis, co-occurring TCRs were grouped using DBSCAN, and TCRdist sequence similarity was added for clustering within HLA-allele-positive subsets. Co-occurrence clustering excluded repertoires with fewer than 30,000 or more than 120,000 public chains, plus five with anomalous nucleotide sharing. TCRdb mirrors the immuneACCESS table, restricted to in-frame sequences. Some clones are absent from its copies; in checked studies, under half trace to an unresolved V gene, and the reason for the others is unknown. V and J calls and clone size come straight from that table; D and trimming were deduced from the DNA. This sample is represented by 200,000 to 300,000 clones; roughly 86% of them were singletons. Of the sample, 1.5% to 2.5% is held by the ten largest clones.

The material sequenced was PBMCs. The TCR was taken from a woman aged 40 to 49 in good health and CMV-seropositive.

The nucleotides are TGCAGCGTTGTGGTGGGGGCAGCCAACACTGAAGCTTTCTTT. It translates to CSVVVGAANTEAFF. The chain is assembled from TRBV29-1 and TRBJ1-1; TRBD1 is a possible D gene, resting on 6 matching bases. Deletion took 4 bases off V and 2 bases off J, with a span of 14 bases between the germline ends. The CDR3 contains 14 residues, cysteine and phenylalanine counted. Kept here is only the CDR3 DNA, which spans 42 bases and is read in frame from base 1. From the germline V gene, CDR1 is SQVTM and CDR2 is ANQGSEA.